The clone carrying this TCR beta chain showed up many times. CDR1 SNHLY and CDR2 FYNNEI come from the germline V gene. V dropped 0 bases and J dropped 5 bases, with 13 bases sitting between them. The CDR3 is made up of 15 amino acids. Amplification of TCR alpha and beta CDR3 regions from RNA used iRepertoire nested multiplex PCR. Tissue mRNA or PBMC total RNA, roughly 85-450 ng, went into one-step reverse transcription and amplification. Using its own MiXCR run on the multiplex PCR reads, TCRdb lists one record per CDR3 protein. The profile shows about 45,000 distinct CDR3 sequences, 20% to 25% of them singletons. This entry is derived from a study of glioma-infiltrating T cells.

The sequencing input was glioma tissue, nonneoplastic brain tissue, or PBMCs (not recorded which). The sequence came from a human donor with low-grade glioma or glioblastoma, undergoing nonglioma brain surgery, or in good health (not recorded which). The chain carries TRBV2 and TRBJ2-5; either TRBD1 or TRBD2 may supply D (5 bases each). The CDR3 DNA reads TGTGCCAGCAGTGAAGCAACCGGGGCCGTTGAGACCCAGTACTTC. The encoded protein is CASSEATGAVETQYF.